The 21 T cell receptor beta chains below were found in one sample sequenced in a study of technical replicates of blood from several donors. The assay was immunoSEQ multiplex PCR, and TCRdb's table has in-frame clones only and misses some. The sample holds 60,000 to 95,000 clones; roughly 89% are singletons and the top ten take roughly 0.38%. Sequencing used T cells isolated from PBMCs. The receptors were gathered from a human donor in good health. Some clones in this sample may be carry-over from other donors' samples.

This chain joins TRBV6-5 and TRBJ2-2; possibly TRBD2 for D (6 bases). CDR3 length: 15 residues. V lost 0 bases and J 3 bases, leaving 8 bases between the germline ends. Germline V CDR1 and CDR2: MNHEY, SVGAGI. The CDR3 DNA reads as TGTGCCAGCAGTTACTCAGCGGGTTACACCGGGGAGCTGTTTTTT. This encodes CASSYSAGYTGELFF.

J is TRBJ2-1 and V is TRBV4-1; a weak D match, TRBD2 (6 bases). The CDR3 is made up of 18 amino acids. Germline V gives CDR1 MGHRA, CDR2 YSYEKL. The ends were cut back, 0 bases at V and 7 bases at J, with 22 bases in the middle. CDR3 residues: CASSQEHYGGVVMNEQFF. DNA of the CDR3: TGCGCCAGCAGCCAAGAACACTACGGGGGAGTTGTTATGAATGAGCAGTTCTTC.

V gene TRBV14 combines with J gene TRBJ2-7, with D unresolved. CDR3 length: 14 amino acids. CDR1 SGHDN and CDR2 FVKESK come from the germline V gene. Trimming took off 4 bases at V and 0 bases at J, with 10 bases between the two ends. The DNA for the CDR3 is TGTGCCAGCAGCCCAACCCCGAGCTCCTACGAGCAGTACTTC. Translated, it gives CASSPTPSSYEQYF.

The genes are TRBV5-1 and TRBJ2-5, with 8 bases identical to TRBD1. Germline-derived CDR1 and CDR2 are SGHRS and YFSETQ. The CDR3 sequence is 15 residues long. V gave up 4 bases and J gave up 5 bases; unmatched junction bases: 10. The CDR3 loop reads CASSLLPGQAETQYF. The CDR3 DNA reads TGCGCCAGCAGCCTACTACCGGGACAGGCGGAGACCCAGTACTTC.

The chain uses TRBV11-3 and TRBJ1-4, with D possibly TRBD1 on 6 matching bases. The CDR3 is 14 amino acids. Germline V gene data show CDR1 as SGHNT and CDR2 as YENEEA. V lost 5 bases and J 6 bases, leaving 13 bases between the germline ends. CDR3 bases: TGTGCCAGCAGCCTCCGAGGGGGGGATGAAAAACTGTTTTTT. Amino acids: CASSLRGGDEKLFF.

This chain links TRBV6-1 with TRBJ1-5; no clear D gene. This CDR3 has 16 amino acids. Deletions cut 0 bases from V and 6 bases from J, with 15 bases between. Germline-derived CDR1 and CDR2 are MNHNS and SASEGT. The CDR3 DNA reads TGTGCCAGCAGTGAAGCGGTGGCAGGTCGAGCTCAGCCCCAGCATTTT. Its translation is CASSEAVAGRAQPQHF.

This rearrangement joins TRBV29-1 to TRBJ2-6; 9 bases are shared with TRBD1. Germline trimming cut 0 bases from V and 2 bases from J; bases unmatched to any gene: 5. CDR3 size: 17 residues. The germline V gene has CDR1 SQVTM and CDR2 ANQGSEA. CDR3 loop: CSVEDPRTGAGANVLTF. In DNA, the CDR3 is TGCAGCGTTGAAGATCCCAGGACAGGGGCTGGGGCCAACGTCCTGACTTTC.

The rearrangement links TRBV6-5 to TRBJ2-3; 15 bases are shared with TRBD2. The CDR3 is 15 amino acids. Germline V gives CDR1 MNHEY, CDR2 SVGAGI. V was pared by 6 bases and J by 5 bases, with 3 bases of the junction left unmatched. The CDR3 loop reads CASRPGLAGGDTQYF. CDR3 nucleotide sequence: TGTGCCAGCAGACCGGGACTAGCGGGAGGAGATACGCAGTATTTT.

The V call is TRBV28, the J call TRBJ2-1; D ambiguous. V was cut by 1 base and J by 9 bases, with 13 bases left in between. The CDR3 totals 14 residues. The germline gives CDR1 MDHEN, CDR2 SYDVKM. The CDR3 DNA reads TGTGCCAGCAGTTTATCCCTGGCCATTGGTGAGCAGTTCTTC. It yields the protein CASSLSLAIGEQFF. Supplemented by reference TRBV28 and TRBJ2-1, the full variable domain reads DVKVTQSSRYLVKRTGEKVFLECVQDMDHENMFWYRQDPGLGLRLIYFSYDVKMKEKGDIPEGYSVSREKKERFSLILESASTNQTSMYLCASSLSLAIGEQFFGPGTRLTVL.

The chain is built from TRBV6-5 and TRBJ2-3; 8 nucleotides match TRBD2. V lost 7 bases, J lost 3 bases, and 6 bases stayed unmatched. The CDR3 extends over 14 amino acids. CDR1 is MNHEY, CDR2 SVGAGI, per germline. The CDR3: CASKRSGGTDTQYF. CDR3 nucleotides: TGTGCCAGCAAAAGAAGCGGGGGAACAGATACGCAGTATTTT.

V usage is TRBV10-3 and J usage is TRBJ1-6; TRBD1 matches at 10 bases. The V segment lost 2 bases and the J segment 8 bases; nucleotides outside the gene matches: 3. The germline V gene encodes CDR1 ENHRY and CDR2 SYGVKD. This CDR3 spans 15 amino acids. CDR3 sequence reads: CAISENDRGHSPLHF. As DNA, the CDR3 is TGTGCCATCAGTGAGAATGACAGGGGGCATTCACCCCTCCACTTT.

The chain employs TRBV7-9 and TRBJ2-7, with TRBD2 matching over 7 bases. Germline CDR1 SEHNR, CDR2 FQNEAQ (reference sequence). CDR3 size: 14 residues. Trimming cost V 3 bases and J 5 bases; bases outside gene matches: 7. CDR3 DNA sequence: TGTGCCAGCAGCTTTTGGGACTATCGAGACGAGCAGTACTTC. This sequence encodes CASSFWDYRDEQYF.

The rearrangement joins TRBV29-1 to TRBJ1-2, with TRBD1 matching 7 bases. Germline-derived CDR1 and CDR2 are SQVTM and ANQGSEA. V lost 6 bases and J lost 12; bases outside the gene matches: 13. This CDR3 comprises 12 residues. CDR3 nucleotides: TGCAGCGTCCCCACCGCCGGGACAGTTAACACCTTC. Translation: CSVPTAGTVNTF.

V usage is TRBV7-9 and J usage is TRBJ1-1, with unresolved D. V was clipped by 0 bases and J by 3 bases, with 8 bases between them. The CDR3 is 14 amino acids. Germline CDR1 is SEHNR and CDR2 is FQNEAQ (reference sequence). CDR3 DNA: TGTGCCAGCAGCTTAGCCAGTCGGGACACTGAAGCTTTCTTT. It specifies CASSLASRDTEAFF.

The chain joins TRBV7-9 to TRBJ2-5; 7 bases agree with TRBD2. Looked up from germline, CDR1 is SEHNR and CDR2 is FQNEAQ (reference sequence). Unmatched junction bases numbered 6, after V lost 1 base and J lost 1 base. The CDR3 has 16 amino acids. The CDR3, as DNA: TGTGCCAGCAGCTTAGAGAGGTCTAGCGGCCAAGAGACCCAGTACTTC. Translation gives CASSLERSSGQETQYF.

This clone appeared once. V usage is TRBV10-3 and J usage is TRBJ2-3, with 11 bases that match TRBD2. The CDR3 has 15 amino acids. Germline V gene lookup returns CDR1 ENHRY and CDR2 SYGVKD. V lost 8 bases, J lost 2 bases, and 6 bases stayed unmatched. The CDR3 loop is CAIRPTSGDTDTQYF. In DNA, the CDR3 is TGTGCCATCCGACCGACTAGCGGGGACACAGATACGCAGTATTTT.

V usage is TRBV7-9 and J usage is TRBJ1-1, with 9 bases matching TRBD1. V trimming: 5 bases; J trimming: 5 bases; junction bases outside the gene matches: 3. The length of the CDR3 is 13 residues. Germline-derived CDR1 and CDR2 are SEHNR and FQNEAQ (reference sequence). CDR3 sequence (DNA): TGTGCCAGCAGCCGACAGGGGGGGACTGAAGCTTTCTTT. Its protein is CASSRQGGTEAFF.

V gene TRBV9 combines with J gene TRBJ1-2, with D possibly matching TRBD1 (6 bases). Germline loops: CDR1 SGDLS, CDR2 YYNGEE. The CDR3 has 18 amino acids. Trimming pared 6 bases from V and 0 bases from J, leaving 24 bases between. The CDR3: CASNFHTGTPFPNYGYTF. For the CDR3, the DNA is TGTGCCAGCAACTTCCACACCGGGACACCTTTTCCTAACTATGGCTACACCTTC.

The chain recombines TRBV4-1 with TRBJ2-7; 9 bases match TRBD1. V gave up 4 bases and J gave up 0 bases; unmatched junction bases: 1. The CDR3 has 14 residues. CDR1 is MGHRA, CDR2 YSYEKL, per germline. The CDR3 DNA is TGCGCCAGCAGCCGGGGACAGGGCTCCTACGAGCAGTACTTC. Residues: CASSRGQGSYEQYF.

This clone was observed a single time. The chain employs TRBV18 and TRBJ2-1, with D unclear. V lost 3 bases, J lost 1 base, and 7 bases lay in between. CDR1 is KGHSH, CDR2 LQKENI, per germline. There are 14 residues in the CDR3. CDR3 amino acids: CASSPSRSYNEQFF. CDR3 DNA sequence: TGTGCCAGCTCACCGAGTAGATCCTACAATGAGCAGTTCTTC.

The chain has TRBV11-3 and TRBJ2-7; TRBD2 matches at 9 bases. Germline V lookup: CDR1 SGHNT, CDR2 YENEEA. V lost 6 bases to trimming and J lost 2 bases; unmatched junction nucleotides: 8. The CDR3 length is 15 residues. CDR3 sequence (DNA): TGTGCCAGCAGGGCCGCTAGCGGGGCAACCTACGAGCAGTACTTC. Residues: CASRAASGATYEQYF.